The clone carrying this T cell receptor (beta chain) was observed once. The entry originates in a study of blood T cell repertoires in COVID-19. Looking at the study overall: The United States, Italy and Spain provided the acute and convalescent COVID-19 samples. The analysed material was cDNA or gDNA that came from T cells, B-cell-depleted T cells, or PBMCs.

Participants' reported clinical history set cohort assignment. Method: immunoSEQ multiplex PCR; TCRdb's copy keeps in-frame clones and lacks some. The table records fewer than 350,000 clones, just over 90% of them present only once. Sequenced input: PBMCs or T cells enriched from blood (not recorded which). This receptor was identified in a woman in her thirties or forties with acute COVID-19.

The CDR3 reads CASSPIKGDNIVSYEQYF. CDR3 nucleotides: TGTGCCAGCAGTCCAATCAAGGGGGACAATATAGTCTCCTACGAGCAGTACTTC. The V gene is TRBV28, the J gene TRBJ2-7, with D possibly TRBD1 on 6 matching bases. Trimming shortened V by 5 bases and J by 0 bases, and 23 bases separated the two germline ends. This CDR3 spans 18 amino acids. CDR1 and CDR2 (germline): MDHEN, SYDVKM.